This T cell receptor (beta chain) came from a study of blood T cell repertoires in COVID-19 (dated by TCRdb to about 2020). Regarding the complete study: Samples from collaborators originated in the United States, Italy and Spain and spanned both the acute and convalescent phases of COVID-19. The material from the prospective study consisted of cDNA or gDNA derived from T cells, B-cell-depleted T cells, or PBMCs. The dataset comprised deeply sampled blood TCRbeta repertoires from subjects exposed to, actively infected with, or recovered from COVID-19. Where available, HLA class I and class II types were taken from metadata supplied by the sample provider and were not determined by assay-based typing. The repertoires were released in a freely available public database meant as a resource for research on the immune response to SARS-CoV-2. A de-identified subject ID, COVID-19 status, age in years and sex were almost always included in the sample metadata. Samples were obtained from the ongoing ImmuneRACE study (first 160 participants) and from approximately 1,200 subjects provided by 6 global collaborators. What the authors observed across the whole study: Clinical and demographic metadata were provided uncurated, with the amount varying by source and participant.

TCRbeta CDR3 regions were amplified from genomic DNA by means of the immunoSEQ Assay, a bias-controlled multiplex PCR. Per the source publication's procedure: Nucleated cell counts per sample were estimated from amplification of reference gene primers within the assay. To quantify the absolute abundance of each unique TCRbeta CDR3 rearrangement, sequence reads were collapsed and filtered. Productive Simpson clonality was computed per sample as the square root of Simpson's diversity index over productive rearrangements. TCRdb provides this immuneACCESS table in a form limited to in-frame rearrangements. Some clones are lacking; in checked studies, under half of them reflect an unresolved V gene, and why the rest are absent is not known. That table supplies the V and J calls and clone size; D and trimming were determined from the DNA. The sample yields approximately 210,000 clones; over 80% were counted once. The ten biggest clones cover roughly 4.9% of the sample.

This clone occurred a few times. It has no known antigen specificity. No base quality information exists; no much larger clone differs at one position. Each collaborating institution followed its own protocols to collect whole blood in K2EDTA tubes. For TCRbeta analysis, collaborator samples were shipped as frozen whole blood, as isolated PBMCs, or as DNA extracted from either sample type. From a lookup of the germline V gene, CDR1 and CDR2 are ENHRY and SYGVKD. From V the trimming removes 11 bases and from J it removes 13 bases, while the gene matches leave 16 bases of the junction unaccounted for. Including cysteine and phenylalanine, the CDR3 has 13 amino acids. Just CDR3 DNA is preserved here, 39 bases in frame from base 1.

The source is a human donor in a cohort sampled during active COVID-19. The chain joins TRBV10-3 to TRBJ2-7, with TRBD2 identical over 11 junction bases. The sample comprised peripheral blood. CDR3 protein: CASRTSGYLPSYF. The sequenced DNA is TGTGCCTCGCGGACTAGCGGGTACCTCCCGTCTTACTTC.